This T cell receptor beta chain derives from a study of glioma-infiltrating T cells after dendritic cell vaccination. Produced via immunoSEQ multiplex PCR; TCRdb's table is partial and in-frame only. Of roughly 100,000 clones in the sample, roughly 90% were seen once. The V end lost 0 bases, the J end lost 2 bases, and 10 bases lay between the germline ends. Germline lookup yields CDR1 KGHSH and CDR2 LQKENI. There are 15 residues in the CDR3. Noted time point: after dendritic cell vaccination, including at tumor progression/relapse. This rearrangement joins TRBV18 to TRBJ1-2; no firm D call. The starting material was blood, obtained after dendritic cell vaccination. This sequence originates from a human donor with glioblastoma. CDR3 coding DNA: TGTGCCAGCTCACCACCGCCGCGAACCAACTATGGCTACACCTTC. Amino acids: CASSPPPRTNYGYTF.